This T cell receptor beta chain was recovered during a study of monozygotic twins with inflammatory bowel disease. Study-wide findings and caveats: Repertoire similarity was not found to differ between concordant and discordant twins, possibly from limited power. IBD patients shared fewer clonotypes with others than healthy twins, especially with disease activity.

CDR1 is MNHNY, CDR2 SVGAGI, per germline (reference sequence). The CDR3 runs 12 residues. It was approximately 3,700 ng of total RNA that each TCR library used. TCRdb reprocessed the 5' RACE reads; each CDR3 protein has one entry and no DNA is given. The specimen's table records around 150,000 distinct CDR3 sequences. A remark on this clonotype: As yet, its antigen is unknown.

The chain carries TRBV6-6 and TRBJ2-2; TCRdb calls TRBD2, which cannot be checked without DNA. The sample comprised blood. The clonotype comes from a human donor with ulcerative colitis or Crohn's disease, or a healthy co-twin of an affected twin (not recorded which). CDR3 in amino acids: CASNSGGGELFF.